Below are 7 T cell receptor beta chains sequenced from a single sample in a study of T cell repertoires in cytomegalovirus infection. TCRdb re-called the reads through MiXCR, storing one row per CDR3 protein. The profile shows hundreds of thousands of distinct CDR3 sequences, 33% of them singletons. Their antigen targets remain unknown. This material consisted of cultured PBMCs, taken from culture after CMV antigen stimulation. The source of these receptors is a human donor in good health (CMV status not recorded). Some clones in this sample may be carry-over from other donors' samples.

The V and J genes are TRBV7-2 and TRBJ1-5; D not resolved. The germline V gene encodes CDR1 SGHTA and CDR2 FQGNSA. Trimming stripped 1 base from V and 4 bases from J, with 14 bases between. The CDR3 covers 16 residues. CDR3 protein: CASSLEGLIGNQPQHF. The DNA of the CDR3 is TGTGCCAGCAGCTTAGAAGGACTTATCGGGAATCAGCCCCAGCATTTT.

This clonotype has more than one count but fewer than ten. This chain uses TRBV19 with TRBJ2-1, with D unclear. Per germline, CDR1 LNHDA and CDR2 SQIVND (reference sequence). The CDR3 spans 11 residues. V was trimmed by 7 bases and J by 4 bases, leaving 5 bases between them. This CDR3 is CASTAYNEQFF. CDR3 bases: TGTGCCAGTACTGCGTACAATGAGCAGTTCTTC.

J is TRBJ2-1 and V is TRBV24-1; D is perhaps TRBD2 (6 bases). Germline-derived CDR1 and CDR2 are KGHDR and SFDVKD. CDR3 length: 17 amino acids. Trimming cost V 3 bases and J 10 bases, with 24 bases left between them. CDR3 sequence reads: CATSDATGSGRREEQFF. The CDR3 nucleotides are TGTGCCACCAGTGATGCCACGGGTAGCGGAAGGCGAGAGGAGCAGTTCTTC.

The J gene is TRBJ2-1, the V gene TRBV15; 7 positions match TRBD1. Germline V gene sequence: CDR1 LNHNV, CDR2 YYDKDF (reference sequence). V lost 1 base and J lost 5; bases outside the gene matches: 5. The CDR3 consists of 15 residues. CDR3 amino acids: CATSRVGTVHNEQFF. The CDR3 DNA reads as TGTGCCACCAGCAGAGTAGGGACAGTCCACAATGAGCAGTTCTTC.

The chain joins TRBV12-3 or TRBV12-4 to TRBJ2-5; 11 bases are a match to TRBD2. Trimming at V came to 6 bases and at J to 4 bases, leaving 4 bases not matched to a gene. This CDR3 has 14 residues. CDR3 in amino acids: CASRGSGRGETQYF. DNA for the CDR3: TGTGCCAGCAGGGGTAGCGGGAGGGGAGAGACCCAGTACTTC.

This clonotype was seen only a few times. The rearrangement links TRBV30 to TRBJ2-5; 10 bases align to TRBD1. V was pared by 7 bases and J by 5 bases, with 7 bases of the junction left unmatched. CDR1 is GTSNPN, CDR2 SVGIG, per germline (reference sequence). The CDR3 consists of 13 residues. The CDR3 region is CASATGGRETQYF. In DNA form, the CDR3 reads TGTGCCTCTGCGACAGGGGGCCGGGAGACCCAGTACTTC. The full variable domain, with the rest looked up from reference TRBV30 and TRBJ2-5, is SQTIHQWPATLVQPVGSPLSLECTVEGTSNPNLYWYRQAAGRGLQLLFYSVGIGQISSEVPQNLSASRPQDRQFILSSKKLLLSDSGFYLCASATGGRETQYFGPGTRLLVL.

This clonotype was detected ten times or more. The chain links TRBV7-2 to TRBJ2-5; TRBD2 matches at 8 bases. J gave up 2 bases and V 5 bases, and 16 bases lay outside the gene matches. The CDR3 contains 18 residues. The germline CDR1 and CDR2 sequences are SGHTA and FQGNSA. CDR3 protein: CASSAQWGAGAMQETQYF. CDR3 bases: TGTGCCAGCAGCGCCCAATGGGGAGCGGGGGCGATGCAAGAGACCCAGTACTTC.